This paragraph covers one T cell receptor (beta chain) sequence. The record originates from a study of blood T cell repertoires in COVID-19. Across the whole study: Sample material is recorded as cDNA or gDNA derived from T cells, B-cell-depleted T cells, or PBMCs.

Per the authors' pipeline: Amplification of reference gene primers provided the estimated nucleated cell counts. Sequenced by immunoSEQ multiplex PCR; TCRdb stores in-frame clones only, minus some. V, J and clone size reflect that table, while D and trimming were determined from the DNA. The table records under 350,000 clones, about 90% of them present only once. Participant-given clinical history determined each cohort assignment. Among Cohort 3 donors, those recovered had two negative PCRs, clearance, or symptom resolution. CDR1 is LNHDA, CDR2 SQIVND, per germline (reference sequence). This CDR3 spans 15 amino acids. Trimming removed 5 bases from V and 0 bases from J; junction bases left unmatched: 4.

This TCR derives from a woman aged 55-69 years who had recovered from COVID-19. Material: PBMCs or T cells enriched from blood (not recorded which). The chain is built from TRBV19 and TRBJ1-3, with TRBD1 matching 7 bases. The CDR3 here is CASSPGTASGNTIYF. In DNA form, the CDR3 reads TGTGCCAGTAGTCCCGGGACAGCCTCTGGAAACACCATATATTTT.